This T cell receptor beta chain was identified in a study of blood T cell repertoires in COVID-19. Background on the study: In each case, the material was cDNA or gDNA derived from T cells, B-cell-depleted T cells, or PBMCs.

The V gene end was trimmed by 0 bases and the J gene end by 6 bases; junction bases not matched to a gene: 7. This CDR3 comprises 16 residues. CDR1 MNHEY and CDR2 SVGAGI come from the germline V gene. Profiled with immunoSEQ multiplex PCR; TCRdb holds only in-frame clones, not every one. The repertoire consists of under 200,000 clones, with approximately 87% occurring once and the leading ten covering 0.78%. The receptor's source is a woman in her seventies with acute or convalescent COVID-19. The sample was peripheral blood. The genes are TRBV6-5 and TRBJ1-3, with 8 bases fitting TRBD1. CDR3 coding DNA: TGTGCCAGCAGTTACTCGGAGCAGGGGGCCCCAAACACCATATATTTT. This translates into CASSYSEQGAPNTIYF.